This TCR beta chain was captured in a study of a mutant IDH1 vaccine in newly diagnosed glioma (dated by TCRdb to the early 2020s). Broadly, across the study: Vaccination was initiated 4-6 weeks after radiotherapy alone, or concurrently with temozolomide cycles in the chemotherapy-containing groups. Visit V12 was the week-35 safety follow-up and visit V13 was the week-47 end of study. Peripheral blood was collected at six visits: V03 (baseline), V05, V07, V10, V12 and V13. For exploratory analyses, roughly 25 treated patients had longitudinal TCRB deep sequencing done wherever samples were available. Of the roughly 30 treated patients, approximately 60% were male and around 40% were female, and a mean age of around 40 years was recorded. Prior to enrollment, standard therapy consisting of radiotherapy alone, temozolomide alone, or radiochemotherapy with temozolomide had been administered to patients, with the combination being received by most patients. The full study reports these points: Selection of PBMC samples for TCRB deep sequencing was based on availability. No apparent relationship was observed between pseudoprogression and alterations in the top peripheral T cell clonotypes detected by TCRB sequencing. It was noted by the authors that analyses of patient blood samples could not be reproduced owing to sample limitations. Immune responses induced by the vaccine were seen in roughly 95% of patients across multiple MHC alleles.

Its CDR3 holds 16 amino acids, cysteine through phenylalanine. Just CDR3 DNA is preserved here, 48 bases in frame from base 1. From the germline V gene (reference sequence), CDR1 is SGHKS and CDR2 is YYEKEE. V loses 0 bases of germline sequence and J loses 0 bases, and the interval between the two ends is 9 bases. The time point tag for this specimen amounts to: week 35, safety follow-up. Each vaccine dose, consisting of 300 ug of a 20-mer mutant IDH1 peptide in Montanide, was administered subcutaneously with topical imiquimod. Patients were given eight vaccinations, in weeks 1, 3, 5, 7, 11, 15, 19 and 23, which matched visits V03 through V10. Donors had newly diagnosed WHO grade 3 or 4 IDH1-mutant astrocytomas with loss of nuclear ATRX. The samples were drawn from NOA16, a multicentre, single-arm, open-label phase I trial in Germany that tested a mutant IDH1 peptide vaccine in humans for the first time. Genomic DNA for TCRB sequencing was extracted from EDTA blood using the DNeasy Blood and Tissue Kit.

Notes on this clone: Its antigen is still unknown. No base qualities exist here, and no much larger clone lies one base off it.

The library relied on the immunoSEQ multiplex PCR assay. The hsTCRB Kit was used according to the manufacturer's protocol to amplify rearranged TCR beta chain sequences. TCRB libraries were sequenced on an Illumina MiSeq. The authors' pipeline ran thus. The kit vendor's proprietary platform handled demultiplexing, trimming and gene mapping. TCRdb limited this immuneACCESS table to in-frame rearrangements with V and J called. A share of clones is missing; checked studies link under half to unresolved V genes, and the rest is unexplained. The DNA was the basis for D and trimming; V, J and clone size are from that table. Counted in this sample were some 71,000 clones; more than 75% of them appeared once. Approximately 2% of the sample belongs to the ten largest clones.

The clonotype originates from a man under 40 with glioma. The input for sequencing was PBMCs, taken from a glioma patient whose treatment included an IDH1 peptide vaccine. The rearranged segments are TRBV5-5 and TRBJ1-4; the D gene cannot be named for sure. The CDR3 loop reads CASSLGVLATNEKLFF. The DNA sequence is given as TGTGCCAGCAGCTTGGGGGTTCTTGCAACTAATGAAAAACTGTTTTTT.